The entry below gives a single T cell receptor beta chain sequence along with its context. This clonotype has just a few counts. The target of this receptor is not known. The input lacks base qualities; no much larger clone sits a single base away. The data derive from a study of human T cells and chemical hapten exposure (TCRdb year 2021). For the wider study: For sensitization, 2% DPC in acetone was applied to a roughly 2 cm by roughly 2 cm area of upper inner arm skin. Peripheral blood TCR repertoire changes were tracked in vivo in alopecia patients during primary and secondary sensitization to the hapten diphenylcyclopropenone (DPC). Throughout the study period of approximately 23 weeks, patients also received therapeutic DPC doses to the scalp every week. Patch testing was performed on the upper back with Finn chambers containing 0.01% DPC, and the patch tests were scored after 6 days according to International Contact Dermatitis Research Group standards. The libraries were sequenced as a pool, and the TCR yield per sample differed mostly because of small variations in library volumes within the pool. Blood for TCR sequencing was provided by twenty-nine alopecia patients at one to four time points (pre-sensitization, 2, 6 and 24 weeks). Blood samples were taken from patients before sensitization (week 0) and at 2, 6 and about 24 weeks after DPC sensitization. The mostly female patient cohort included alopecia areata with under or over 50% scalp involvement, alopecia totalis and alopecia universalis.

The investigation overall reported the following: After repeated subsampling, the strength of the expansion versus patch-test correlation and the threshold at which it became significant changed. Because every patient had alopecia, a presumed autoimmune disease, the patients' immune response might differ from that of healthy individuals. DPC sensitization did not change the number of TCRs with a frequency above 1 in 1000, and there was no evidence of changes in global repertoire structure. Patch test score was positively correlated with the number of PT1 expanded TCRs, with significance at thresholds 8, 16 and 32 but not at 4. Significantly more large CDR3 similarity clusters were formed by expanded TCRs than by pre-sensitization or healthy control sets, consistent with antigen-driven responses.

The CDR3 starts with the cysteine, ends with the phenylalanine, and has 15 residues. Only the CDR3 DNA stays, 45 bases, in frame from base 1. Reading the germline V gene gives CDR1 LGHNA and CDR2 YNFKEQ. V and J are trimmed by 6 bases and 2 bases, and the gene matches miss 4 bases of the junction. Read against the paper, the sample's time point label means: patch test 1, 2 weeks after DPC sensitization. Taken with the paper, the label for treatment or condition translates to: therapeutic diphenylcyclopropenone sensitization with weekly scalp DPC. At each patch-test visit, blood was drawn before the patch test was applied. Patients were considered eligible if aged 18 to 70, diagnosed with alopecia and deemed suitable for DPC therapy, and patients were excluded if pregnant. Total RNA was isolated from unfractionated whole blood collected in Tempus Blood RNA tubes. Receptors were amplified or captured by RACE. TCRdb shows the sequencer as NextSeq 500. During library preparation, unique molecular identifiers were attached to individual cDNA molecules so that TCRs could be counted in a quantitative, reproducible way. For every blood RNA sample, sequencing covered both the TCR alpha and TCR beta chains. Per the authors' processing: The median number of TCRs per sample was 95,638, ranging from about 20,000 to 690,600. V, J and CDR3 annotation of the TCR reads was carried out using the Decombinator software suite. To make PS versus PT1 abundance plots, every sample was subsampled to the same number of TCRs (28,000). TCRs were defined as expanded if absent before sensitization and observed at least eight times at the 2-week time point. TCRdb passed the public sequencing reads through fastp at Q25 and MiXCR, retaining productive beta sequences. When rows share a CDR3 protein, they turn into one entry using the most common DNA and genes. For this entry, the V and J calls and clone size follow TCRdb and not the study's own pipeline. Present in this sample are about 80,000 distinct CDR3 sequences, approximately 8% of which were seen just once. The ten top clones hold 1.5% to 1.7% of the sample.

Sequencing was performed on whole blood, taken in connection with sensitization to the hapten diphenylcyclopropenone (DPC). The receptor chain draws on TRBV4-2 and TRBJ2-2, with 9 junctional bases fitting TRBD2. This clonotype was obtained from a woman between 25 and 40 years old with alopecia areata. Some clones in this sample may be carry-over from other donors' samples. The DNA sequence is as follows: TGTGCCAGCAGAGTGACTAGCGGAAACACCGGGGAGCTGTTTTTT. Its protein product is CASRVTSGNTGELFF.